These 30 T cell receptor beta chains originate from one sample sequenced in a study of blood T cell repertoires in COVID-19. Assay: immunoSEQ multiplex PCR; the TCRdb copy retains only in-frame clones and omits some. The sample contains approximately 89,000 clones, about 80% of which appear only once. The sequenced material came from peripheral blood. These receptors came from a man between 65 and 85 years old with acute or convalescent COVID-19.

In this sample, this clone is large (0.1 to 1%). At one boundary the junction diverges from the germline segment, which might be a read error. The chain is built from TRBV7-7 and TRBJ2-3; 7 nucleotides align to TRBD2. Germline loops: CDR1 SSHAT, CDR2 FNYEAQ (reference sequence). The CDR3 is made up of 15 amino acids. The CDR3 DNA reads as TGTGCTAGCAGCCTGACTAGCTCCAGGGCGGATACGCAGTATTTT. This gives the protein CASSLTSSRADTQYF.

The genes are TRBV28 and TRBJ1-3; D unclear. This CDR3 spans 17 amino acids. CDR1 and CDR2 (germline): MDHEN, SYDVKM. The germline V and J ends were trimmed by 7 bases and 0 bases, with 19 bases remaining between them. As DNA, the CDR3 is TGTGCCAGCACCGACGGTCCCGGCGGCAACTCTGGAAACACCATATATTTT. Its protein is CASTDGPGGNSGNTIYF. Drawing the rest from reference TRBV28 and TRBJ1-3, the complete variable domain is DVKVTQSSRYLVKRTGEKVFLECVQDMDHENMFWYRQDPGLGLRLIYFSYDVKMKEKGDIPEGYSVSREKKERFSLILESASTNQTSMYLCASTDGPGGNSGNTIYFGEGSWLTVV.

The rearrangement links TRBV2 to TRBJ1-1; 7 bases align to TRBD1. Germline V lookup: CDR1 SNHLY, CDR2 FYNNEI. V was clipped by 6 bases and J by 4 bases; unmatched bases: 5. The CDR3 is made up of 13 amino acids. CDR3 protein: CASRSGGITEAFF. The CDR3 DNA sequence: TGTGCCAGCAGGTCAGGGGGAATCACTGAAGCTTTCTTT.

This clone was observed many times. The J gene is TRBJ1-5, the V gene TRBV6-1; tentative D call: TRBD1 (5 bases). The V gene lost 3 bases and the J gene lost 0 bases, with 9 bases spanning the gap. The CDR3 runs to 15 residues. Germline CDR1 and CDR2: MNHNS and SASEGT. CDR3 loop: CASSEGLTSNQPQHF. The CDR3 DNA sequence: TGTGCCAGCAGTGAGGGACTAACTAGCAATCAGCCCCAGCATTTT.

The chain combines TRBV7-8 with TRBJ2-3, with TRBD1 matching 10 bases. The junction had 11 bases not matched to a gene; V was cut back by 4 bases and J by 4 bases. Germline assignment: CDR1 SGHVS and CDR2 FQNEAQ. The CDR3 has 17 amino acids. The CDR3 is CASSSTRDRGFADTQYF. The CDR3 region has the DNA TGTGCCAGCAGCTCTACCCGGGACAGGGGTTTCGCAGATACGCAGTATTTT.

The rearrangement joins TRBV28 to TRBJ2-3, with TRBD2 identical over 8 bases. Germline loops: CDR1 MDHEN, CDR2 SYDVKM. With 7 bases clipped from V and 6 bases from J, the junction kept 6 bases outside the gene matches. There are 13 residues in the CDR3. CDR3 in amino acids: CASKAGGLDTQYF. DNA for the CDR3: TGTGCCAGCAAGGCGGGAGGATTGGATACGCAGTATTTT.

This chain uses TRBV28 with TRBJ1-6; D may be TRBD1 (5 bases). Germline values: CDR1 MDHEN, CDR2 SYDVKM. Trimming took 7 bases from V and 6 from J, leaving 10 bases between them. The CDR3 has 13 residues. DNA of the CDR3: TGTGCCAGCACCCTACAGGTTAATTCACCCCTCCACTTT. This codes for CASTLQVNSPLHF.

J is TRBJ1-1 and V is TRBV6-5; unclear D gene. CDR3 length: 14 residues. The V gene's germline CDR1 is MNHEY and CDR2 SVGAGI. V lost 5 bases and J 0 bases, leaving 10 bases between the germline ends. CDR3 sequence: CASSPSPVNTEAFF. The DNA for the CDR3 is TGTGCCAGCAGTCCATCACCGGTGAACACTGAAGCTTTCTTT.

This clone came up once. The chain joins TRBV2 to TRBJ1-4; TRBD1 agrees at 10 bases. The CDR3 runs to 15 residues. The germline CDR1 and CDR2 sequences are SNHLY and FYNNEI. V lost 6 bases and J lost 2; bases outside the gene matches: 3. CDR3 sequence (DNA): TGTGCCAGCAGAGGACAGGGGGTTACTAATGAAAAACTGTTTTTT. Amino acids: CASRGQGVTNEKLFF.

V usage is TRBV5-1 and J usage is TRBJ1-4; possibly TRBD1 for D (5 bases). Trimming removed 1 base at V and 7 bases at J, with 11 bases between. The CDR3 totals 14 residues. Germline V gives CDR1 SGHRS, CDR2 YFSETQ. For the CDR3, the DNA is TGCGCCAGCAGCTTGAGGCAGGGCGGTGAAAAACTGTTTTTT. It yields the protein CASSLRQGGEKLFF.

This clone was recorded only once. The chain links TRBV7-7 to TRBJ2-5; 11 bases are shared with TRBD2. The germline V gene encodes CDR1 SSHAT and CDR2 FNYEAQ (reference sequence). The CDR3 spans 13 residues. This chain's CDR3 is CASGLAGGETQYF. For the CDR3, the DNA is TGTGCTAGCGGGCTAGCGGGAGGAGAGACCCAGTACTTC. The complete variable domain, with remaining parts taken from reference TRBV7-7 and TRBJ2-5, reads GAGVSQSPRYKVTKRGQDVTLRCDPISSHATLYWYQQALGQGPEFLTYFNYEAQPDKSGLPSDRFSAERPEGSISTLTIQRTEQRDSAMYRCASGLAGGETQYFGPGTRLLVL.

The chain is built from TRBV27 and TRBJ1-5; 7 nucleotides match TRBD1. This CDR3 has 17 residues. CDR1 is MNHEY, CDR2 SMNVEV, per germline (reference sequence). Trimming cost V 0 bases and J 1 base; bases outside gene matches: 6. The DNA of the CDR3 is TGTGCCAGCAGTTTATCCTACAGGGGTGGGAGCAATCAGCCCCAGCATTTT. Its translation is CASSLSYRGGSNQPQHF.

The genes are TRBV10-3 and TRBJ2-3; 9 bases are a match to TRBD1. The V segment lost 6 bases and the J segment 5 bases; nucleotides outside the gene matches: 6. The length of the CDR3 is 14 residues. Germline V gene sequence: CDR1 ENHRY, CDR2 SYGVKD. CDR3 sequence: CAIRRTGEEDTQYF. DNA of the CDR3: TGTGCCATCAGGAGGACAGGGGAAGAAGATACGCAGTATTTT.

The chain carries TRBV2 and TRBJ1-4, with D unclear. The CDR3 is made up of 17 amino acids. Trimming left V 4 bases short and J 1 base short, with 16 bases between. CDR1 and CDR2 from the germline V gene are SNHLY and FYNNEI. The CDR3 DNA reads as TGTGCCAGCAGTGCGCGCGGGCCGACGGAAACTAATGAAAAACTGTTTTTT. It codes for CASSARGPTETNEKLFF.

The chain employs TRBV15 and TRBJ1-5; D may be TRBD1 (5 bases). Germline lookup yields CDR1 LNHNV and CDR2 YYDKDF (reference sequence). The CDR3 totals 15 residues. Trimming cost V 0 bases and J 5 bases, with 11 bases left between them. The CDR3 sequence is CATSRDRREDQPQHF. The CDR3 DNA sequence: TGTGCCACCAGCAGAGATCGCAGGGAGGATCAGCCCCAGCATTTT.

The chain carries TRBV4-3 and TRBJ2-7; 8 bases fit TRBD1. The trim removed 0 bases at V and 7 bases at J, leaving 8 bases unmatched. The CDR3 has 15 residues. Germline CDR1 is LGHNA and CDR2 is YSLEER. CDR3 sequence reads: CASSQEWQGAREQYF. In nucleotides, the CDR3 is TGCGCCAGCAGCCAAGAGTGGCAGGGGGCGAGGGAGCAGTACTTC.

This sequence joins TRBV15 and TRBJ1-2; 9 bases fit TRBD1. CDR1 is LNHNV and CDR2 is YYDKDF in the germline V gene (reference sequence). V lost 3 bases to trimming and J lost 4 bases; unmatched junction nucleotides: 0. The CDR3 loop spans 13 amino acids. CDR3 protein: CATSRGQGYGYTF. The CDR3 DNA follows: TGTGCCACCAGCAGGGGACAGGGCTATGGCTACACCTTC.

This clone was seen once. The chain employs TRBV19 and TRBJ1-1; 8 bases align to TRBD1. From germline, CDR1 is LNHDA and CDR2 SQIVND (reference sequence). The CDR3 covers 14 residues. J lost 4 bases, V lost 7 bases, and 8 bases had no gene match. CDR3 sequence reads: CASTPDRGITEAFF. The CDR3, as DNA: TGTGCCAGTACCCCAGACAGGGGTATCACTGAAGCTTTCTTT.

This clone was counted between two and nine times. The chain combines TRBV5-4 with TRBJ2-7; 9 positions match TRBD1. This CDR3 spans 16 amino acids. The V gene end was trimmed by 7 bases and the J gene end by 5 bases; junction bases not matched to a gene: 16. The germline CDR1 and CDR2 sequences are SGHNT and YYREEE (reference sequence). The CDR3 reads CASAPAGDRAFNEQYF. Written as DNA, the CDR3 is TGTGCCAGCGCCCCTGCTGGGGACAGGGCGTTTAACGAGCAGTACTTC.

The chain carries TRBV18 and TRBJ1-5, with TRBD1 identical over 7 bases. CDR1 and CDR2 (germline): KGHSH, LQKENI. V lost 3 bases, J lost 0 bases, and 2 bases stayed unmatched. The CDR3 extends over 15 amino acids. CDR3 in DNA: TGTGCCAGCTCACCCACAGGGGATAGCAATCAGCCCCAGCATTTT. This codes for CASSPTGDSNQPQHF.

This clone was recorded only once. The rearrangement uses TRBV5-1 and TRBJ2-1; TRBD1 aligns across 7 bases. Per the germline V gene, CDR1 is SGHRS and CDR2 is YFSETQ. J gave up 5 bases and V 4 bases, and 6 bases lay outside the gene matches. CDR3 length equals 14 residues. The CDR3 bases are TGCGCCAGCAGCCGGACAGGAGGCAACAATGAGCAGTTCTTC. Its protein is CASSRTGGNNEQFF.

This clone was counted only a few times. V is TRBV18 and J is TRBJ1-4, with D perhaps matching TRBD1 (5 bases). The germline gives CDR1 KGHSH, CDR2 LQKENI. Trimming removed 3 bases at V and 6 bases at J, with 17 bases between. This CDR3 is built from 16 residues. DNA for the CDR3: TGTGCCAGCTCACCCTCGGACACCACGGGGGATGAAAAACTGTTTTTT. Encoded protein: CASSPSDTTGDEKLFF.

This rearrangement joins TRBV27 to TRBJ2-3; TRBD1 agrees at 8 bases. This CDR3 has 13 amino acids. Germline lookup yields CDR1 MNHEY and CDR2 SMNVEV (reference sequence). V gave up 7 bases and J gave up 3 bases; unmatched junction bases: 3. DNA for the CDR3: TGTGCCAGCAAGGGACAGGCAACAGATACGCAGTATTTT. It yields the protein CASKGQATDTQYF.

The rearrangement joins TRBV27 to TRBJ2-5; D ambiguous. The CDR3 spans 14 residues. The germline V and J ends were trimmed by 3 bases and 5 bases, with 13 bases remaining between them. In germline, CDR1 is MNHEY, CDR2 SMNVEV (reference sequence). In DNA form, the CDR3 reads TGTGCCAGCAGTTTTAATTTTCGCGTTGAGACCCAGTACTTC. This codes for CASSFNFRVETQYF.

The count of this clone is one. The genes are TRBV11-2 and TRBJ2-1; 8 nucleotides line up with TRBD1. The length of the CDR3 is 14 residues. The J segment lost 7 bases and the V segment lost 5 bases, leaving 7 bases of the junction unmatched. Per the germline V gene, CDR1 is SGHAT and CDR2 is FQNNGV. DNA for the CDR3: TGTGCCAGCAGCGCGGGACAGGAAGGTAATGAGCAGTTCTTC. Its protein product is CASSAGQEGNEQFF.

The rearrangement links TRBV10-3 to TRBJ2-7, with 10 bases that match TRBD1. CDR1 is ENHRY and CDR2 is SYGVKD in the germline V gene. The V and J ends lost 6 bases and 2 bases, in that order; junction bases with no gene match: 4. The CDR3 covers 14 residues. The CDR3 bases are TGTGCCATCAGGGGGACAGGGGCACCCTACGAGCAGTACTTC. Amino acid sequence: CAIRGTGAPYEQYF.

V gene TRBV28 combines with J gene TRBJ1-5, with a weak D call TRBD1 (5 bases). The CDR3 has 18 amino acids. Deletions cut 8 bases from V and 0 bases from J, with 23 bases between. CDR1 is MDHEN and CDR2 is SYDVKM in the germline V gene. The CDR3 is CASHQTNKGLYSNQPQHF. The CDR3 coding sequence is TGTGCCAGCCACCAGACCAATAAGGGGTTATATAGCAATCAGCCCCAGCATTTT.

This chain joins TRBV2 and TRBJ2-7; 7 nucleotides match TRBD2. V lost 3 bases to trimming and J lost 0 bases; unmatched junction nucleotides: 8. The length of the CDR3 is 16 residues. The germline CDR1 and CDR2 sequences are SNHLY and FYNNEI. CDR3 in DNA: TGTGCCAGCAGTGATTCGACTAGCTTCAGCTCCTACGAGCAGTACTTC. Amino acid sequence: CASSDSTSFSSYEQYF.

This clone was found a few times. The CDR3 DNA sequence: TGTGCCAGCAGCTTAGTAACAGGGGAGGTTGGCTACACCTTC. Translated, it gives CASSLVTGEVGYTF. The chain has TRBV7-2 and TRBJ1-2, with TRBD1 matching 7 bases. Germline trimming cut 1 base from V and 7 bases from J; bases unmatched to any gene: 6. The CDR3 spans 14 residues. Germline lookup yields CDR1 SGHTA and CDR2 FQGNSA.

This chain uses TRBV13 with TRBJ1-3, with a weak D call TRBD1 (5 bases). V lost 4 bases and J lost 0, with 16 bases in between. The germline V gene has CDR1 PRHDT and CDR2 FYEKMQ (reference sequence). CDR3 length: 17 amino acids. The CDR3 protein is CASSWAGLPSSGNTIYF. The DNA for the CDR3 is TGTGCCAGCAGCTGGGCGGGACTTCCGAGCTCTGGAAACACCATATATTTT. The entire variable domain, with the rest obtained from reference TRBV13 and TRBJ1-3, is as follows: AAGVIQSPRHLIKEKRETATLKCYPIPRHDTVYWYQQGPGQDPQFLISFYEKMQSDKGSIPDRFSAQQFSDYHSELNMSSLELGDSALYFCASSWAGLPSSGNTIYFGEGSWLTVV.